These T cell receptor beta chains were read from a single sample in a study of shared clonotypes between healthy human individuals. Profiled with immunoSEQ multiplex PCR; TCRdb holds only in-frame clones, not every one. The sample includes under 850,000 clones, 92% of them seen just once. Material: naive CD8+ T cells sorted from blood. These TCRs come from a man aged 30-40 years in good health. CDR3s include the opening cysteine and the closing phenylalanine or tryptophan. The D gene is left open where the match is weak.

v_gene	j_gene	d_gene	CDR3aa	CDR3nt
TRBV28	TRBJ2-7	TRBD2	CATLLADSYEQYF	TGTGCCACCCTACTAGCGGACTCCTACGAGCAGTACTTC
TRBV27	TRBJ2-7	NA	CASSLLGVTPGEQYF	TGTGCCAGCAGTTTATTGGGAGTCACGCCGGGCGAGCAGTACTTC
TRBV7-9	TRBJ1-2	NA	CASSRSYGYTF	TGTGCCAGCAGCCGAAGTTATGGCTACACCTTC
TRBV19	TRBJ2-5	NA	CASSILGREETQYF	TGTGCCAGTAGTATACTGGGCAGGGAAGAGACCCAGTACTTC
TRBV7-9	TRBJ2-1	TRBD2	CASSPTSGLDNEQFF	TGTGCCAGCAGCCCGACTAGCGGACTCGACAATGAGCAGTTCTTC
TRBV6-1	TRBJ2-1	NA	CASSEFMVIIRESVNEQFF	TGTGCCAGCAGTGAATTTATGGTGATTATCCGGGAGTCTGTCAATGAGCAGTTCTTC
TRBV5-1	TRBJ2-7	TRBD1	CASGPYQGAVHEQYF	TGCGCCAGCGGCCCCTACCAGGGGGCAGTCCACGAGCAGTACTTC
TRBV27	TRBJ2-7	TRBD2	CASSRSLAVLTYEQYF	TGTGCCAGCAGTCGGTCACTAGCGGTTCTCACCTACGAGCAGTACTTC
TRBV28	TRBJ1-1	TRBD1	CASSLRGIMNTEAFF	TGTGCCAGCAGTCTCAGGGGGATTATGAACACTGAAGCTTTCTTT
TRBV7-9	TRBJ2-1	TRBD1	CASSSETGVGYNEQFF	TGTGCCAGCAGCTCCGAGACAGGGGTTGGCTACAATGAGCAGTTCTTC
TRBV5-4	TRBJ2-2	TRBD2	CASSFGLAGGPGELFF	TGTGCCAGCAGCTTCGGACTAGCGGGAGGACCCGGGGAGCTGTTTTTT
TRBV9	TRBJ2-1	TRBD2	CASSAQRTSGTYNEQFF	TGTGCCAGCAGCGCCCAACGGACTAGCGGTACCTACAATGAGCAGTTCTTC
TRBV10-2	TRBJ2-7	NA	CASSDSREQYF	TGCGCCAGCAGTGACTCTAGGGAGCAGTACTTC